This T cell receptor (beta chain) was identified in a study of blood T cell repertoires in COVID-19. Study-level information: Researchers got acute and convalescent COVID-19 samples from the United States, Italy and Spain.

In the study's own analysis: Estimation of nucleated cell counts was performed using reference gene primer amplification. Using immunoSEQ multiplex PCR, the repertoire was profiled, and TCRdb retains in-frame clones only, with some absent. The DNA gave D and trimming, while V, J and clone size come from that table. The sample has 90,000 to 100,000 clones, 87% seen once. The clonotype comes from a man between 65 and 85 years old with acute or convalescent COVID-19. The sequencing input was peripheral blood.

CDR3 sequence: CASSLFGTAGNTIYF. CDR3 nucleotide sequence: TGTGCCAGCAGTTTATTCGGGACAGCCGGAAACACCATATATTTT. The chain joins TRBV28 to TRBJ1-3, with TRBD1 identical over 7 bases. CDR3 length: 15 residues. Trimming cost V 1 base and J 4 bases; bases outside gene matches: 4. The V gene's germline CDR1 is MDHEN and CDR2 SYDVKM.